This entry concerns a single TCR beta chain. This clone has a handful of counts. The clone's antigen remains unknown. Per-base quality was not reported, and no clone a single base away is much larger than it. The immunoSEQ Assay, a bias-controlled multiplex PCR, was used to amplify TCRbeta CDR3 regions from genomic DNA. The paper's data handling went like this. The number of nucleated cells in each sample was estimated from the amplification of reference gene primers within the assay. Sequence reads were collapsed and filtered to measure the absolute abundance of every unique TCRbeta CDR3 rearrangement. For each sample, productive Simpson clonality was calculated by taking the square root of Simpson's diversity index across productive rearrangements. The table comes from immuneACCESS by way of TCRdb, which keeps in-frame sequences with V and J called. Part of the clones is missing from these tables; in studies checked, under half for an unresolved V gene and the rest for unknown reasons. V, J and clone size derive from that table, while D and trimming were established from the DNA sequence. This sample holds some 310,000 clones; 85% to 90% were observed only once. Around 9% of the sample is in the top ten clones.

CDR1 and CDR2, per the germline V gene (reference sequence), are LNHDA and SQIVND. Its CDR3 holds 16 amino acids, cysteine through phenylalanine. Solely the CDR3 DNA is kept, with 48 bases framed from the first base. Trimming at the junction amounts to 6 bases on V and 0 bases on J, and the germline ends lie 14 bases apart. The sample belongs to a study of blood T cell repertoires in COVID-19 (dated by TCRdb to 2019 to 2021). For the wider study: Samples from collaborators originated in the United States, Italy and Spain and spanned both the acute and convalescent phases of COVID-19. The prospective study material was composed of cDNA or gDNA derived from T cells, B-cell-depleted T cells, or PBMCs. Samples came from the ongoing ImmuneRACE study (first 160 participants) plus 1,254 subjects from 6 global collaborators. The repertoires were made available in a free public database intended to serve as a resource for research on the immune response to SARS-CoV-2. Where HLA class I and class II types were available, the types were taken from metadata supplied by the sample provider, not from assay-based typing. Deeply sampled blood TCRbeta repertoires from subjects exposed to, actively infected with, or recovered from COVID-19 were included in the dataset. A de-identified subject ID, COVID-19 status, age in years and sex were almost always included in the sample metadata.

What the study reported, not specific to this receptor: The quantity of clinical and demographic metadata differed by source and by participant and was supplied without curation.

Participants in the prospective study were enrolled through a virtual design, were aged about 18 to 100 years, and lived in approximately 24 United States geographic areas. In the prospective study, participants were assigned to cohorts based on the clinical history participants reported in a screening survey and a study questionnaire. Recovered participants in ImmuneRACE Cohort 3 were defined as having two consecutive negative NP/OP PCR tests, clearance from a healthcare professional, or resolution of symptoms. In the prospective study, whole blood, serum and a nasopharyngeal or oropharyngeal swab were collected from each participant by mobile phlebotomists. Participants in the prospective study had the option to provide additional blood draws and questionnaires over an approximately two-month period. Before DNA extraction, prospective study blood samples were shipped either frozen or at room temperature.

Sequencing was performed on PBMCs or T cells enriched from blood (not recorded which). The V gene is TRBV19 and the J gene is TRBJ1-4; a tentative D match to TRBD1 spans 6 bases. The TCR originated in a woman in her 30s who had recovered from COVID-19. The CDR3 protein sequence reads: CASSRGLSATNEKLFF. The nucleotides read TGTGCCAGTAGCAGGGGTTTAAGCGCAACTAATGAAAAACTGTTTTTT.